This is a list of T cell receptor beta chains from one sample in a study of lymphopenia after photon versus proton radiotherapy. The repertoire was sequenced with immunoSEQ multiplex PCR; TCRdb's copy has only in-frame clones and lacks some. Of around 22,000 clones in the sample, approximately 88% were seen once. Sequencing was performed on peripheral blood, taken from a patient treated with photon-based radiotherapy. The receptors derive from a man aged 40-49 years with gastric cancer. Each CDR3 is given with its conserved first and last residue. Each record gives: V gene, D gene, J gene, CDR3 DNA, CDR3 protein. The D gene is left open where the match is weak.

V: TRBV5-1; D: TRBD2; J: TRBJ2-5; DNA: TGCGCCAGCAGCTTAAGCGGGGGGCGGGAGCAAGAGACCCAGTACTTC; CDR3: CASSLSGGREQETQYF
V: TRBV2; D: TRBD1; J: TRBJ2-1; DNA: TGTGCCAGCAGAAGGCCGGGACAGAGGGAGAACAATGAGCAGTTCTTC; CDR3: CASRRPGQRENNEQFF
V: TRBV9; D: NA; J: TRBJ2-5; DNA: TGTGCCAGCAGCGTGTCACAGCTACTACAAGAGACCCAGTACTTC; CDR3: CASSVSQLLQETQYF
V: TRBV11-3; D: NA; J: TRBJ2-3; DNA: TGTGCCAGCAGCTTTGACAGGTTCACAGATACGCAGTATTTT; CDR3: CASSFDRFTDTQYF
V: TRBV11-2; D: NA; J: TRBJ2-7; DNA: TGTGCCAGCAGTTTTGGAGGTGACTACGAGCAGTACTTC; CDR3: CASSFGGDYEQYF
V: TRBV4-1; D: TRBD2; J: TRBJ2-7; DNA: TGCGCCAGCAGCCAAGGTTATCAGCGGGGGCTCTCGGGCTACGAGCAGTACTTC; CDR3: CASSQGYQRGLSGYEQYF
V: TRBV5-4; D: NA; J: TRBJ2-3; DNA: TGTGCCAGCAGCTACGGACAGACTCTCACAGATACGCAGTATTTT; CDR3: CASSYGQTLTDTQYF
V: TRBV18; D: TRBD2; J: TRBJ2-7; DNA: TGTGCCAGCTCACCACAGTGGATGGGGTCAATAGCGGGGTCTAACGAGCAGTACTTC; CDR3: CASSPQWMGSIAGSNEQYF
V: TRBV7-2; D: TRBD1; J: TRBJ1-3; DNA: TGTGCCAGCAGAGAACCGGGACAGGGAGGCAACACCATATATTTT; CDR3: CASREPGQGGNTIYF
V: TRBV5-6; D: NA; J: TRBJ2-1; DNA: TGTGCCAGCAGCTTGTTGGGGGAGAACTCCTACAATGAGCAGTTCTTC; CDR3: CASSLLGENSYNEQFF
V: TRBV9; D: TRBD1; J: TRBJ1-2; DNA: TGTGCCAGCAGCGCAGCAACGGGACAGGGGTATGGCTACACCTTC; CDR3: CASSAATGQGYGYTF
V: TRBV30; D: NA; J: TRBJ2-4; DNA: TGTGCCTGGAGTGTAGAGGATGGGGGGATGGTGTACTTC; CDR3: CAWSVEDGGMVYF